The present T cell receptor beta chain was sequenced within a study of blood T cell repertoires in COVID-19 (dated by TCRdb to 2020 to 2021). At the level of the whole study: The collaborator samples originated in the United States, Italy and Spain and spanned the acute and convalescent phases of COVID-19. The sample metadata nearly always contained a de-identified subject ID, COVID-19 status, age in years and sex. The material from the prospective study consisted of cDNA or gDNA derived from T cells, B-cell-depleted T cells, or PBMCs. Subjects who had been exposed to COVID-19, were actively infected with it, or had recovered from it provided the deeply sampled blood TCRbeta repertoires that made up the dataset. HLA class I and class II types, where available, came from metadata supplied by the sample provider rather than from assay-based typing. Samples were obtained from the ongoing ImmuneRACE study (first 160 participants) and from 1,200 or so subjects provided by 6 global collaborators. The repertoires were released in a freely available public database meant as a resource for research on the immune response to SARS-CoV-2. Broad study findings and their caveats: Clinical and demographic metadata were provided uncurated, with the amount varying by source and participant.

Details on this clone: Its binding antigen is unknown. The record has no base qualities; no much larger clone is one base away.

Whole blood was collected in K2EDTA tubes by collaborating institutions according to the institutions' own protocols. Collaborator samples were shipped for TCRbeta analysis as frozen whole blood, isolated PBMCs, or DNA extracted from either sample type. The immunoSEQ Assay, a bias-controlled multiplex PCR, was used to amplify TCRbeta CDR3 regions from genomic DNA. Turning to the authors' computational methods: Nucleated cell counts per sample were estimated from amplification of reference gene primers within the assay. Sequence reads were collapsed and filtered to measure the absolute abundance of every unique TCRbeta CDR3 rearrangement. For each sample, productive Simpson clonality was calculated by taking the square root of Simpson's diversity index across productive rearrangements. TCRdb's version of the immuneACCESS table is confined to in-frame rearrangements and falls short of the full clone set. An unresolved V gene accounts for under half of the shortfall where checked; the remainder is of unknown origin. V, J and clone size were drawn from that table, and D and trimming were deduced from the DNA. Here the sample has about 140,000 clones; around three quarters occur a single time. The ten largest make up 7% to 9% of the sample.

V is shortened by 6 bases, J by 0 bases, and the region joining them spans 15 bases. Including the terminal cysteine and phenylalanine, the CDR3 comprises 16 residues. Only the CDR3 portion is preserved as DNA: 48 bases, with reading frame beginning at the first base. In the germline V gene (reference sequence), CDR1 corresponds to SEHNR and CDR2 to FQNEAQ. The sequenced material came from peripheral blood. This chain is built from TRBV7-9 and TRBJ1-5; the best D guess is TRBD1, with 6 bases matching. The clonotype comes from a middle-aged man with active or convalescent COVID-19. The CDR3 in this case is CASSPSGGPSNQPQHF. Here is the DNA: TGTGCCAGCAGTCCAAGCGGGGGCCCTAGCAATCAGCCCCAGCATTTT.